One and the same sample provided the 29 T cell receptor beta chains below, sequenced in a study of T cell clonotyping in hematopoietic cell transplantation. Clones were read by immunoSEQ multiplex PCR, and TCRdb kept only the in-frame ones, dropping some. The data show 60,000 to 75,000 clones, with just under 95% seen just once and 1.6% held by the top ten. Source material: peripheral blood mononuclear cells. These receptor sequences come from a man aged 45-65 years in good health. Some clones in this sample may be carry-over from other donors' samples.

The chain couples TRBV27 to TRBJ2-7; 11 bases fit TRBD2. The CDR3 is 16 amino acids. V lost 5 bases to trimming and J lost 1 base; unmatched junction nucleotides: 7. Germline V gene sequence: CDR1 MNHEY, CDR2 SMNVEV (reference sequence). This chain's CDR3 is CASSKSGLAVSYEQYF. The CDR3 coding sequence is TGTGCCAGCAGTAAGTCGGGACTAGCGGTTTCCTACGAGCAGTACTTC.

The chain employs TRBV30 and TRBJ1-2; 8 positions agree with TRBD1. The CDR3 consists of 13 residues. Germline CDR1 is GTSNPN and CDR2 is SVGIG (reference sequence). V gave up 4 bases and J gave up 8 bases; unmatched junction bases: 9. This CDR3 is CAWMGRGPYGYTF. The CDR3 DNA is TGTGCCTGGATGGGCAGGGGGCCTTACGGCTACACCTTC.

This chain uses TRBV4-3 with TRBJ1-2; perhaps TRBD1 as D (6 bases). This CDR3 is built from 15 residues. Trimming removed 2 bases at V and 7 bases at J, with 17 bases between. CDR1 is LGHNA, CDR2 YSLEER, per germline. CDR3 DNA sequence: TGCGCCAGCAGCCAAATTGGAGGGGGGAAAATTGGCTACACCTTC. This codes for CASSQIGGGKIGYTF.

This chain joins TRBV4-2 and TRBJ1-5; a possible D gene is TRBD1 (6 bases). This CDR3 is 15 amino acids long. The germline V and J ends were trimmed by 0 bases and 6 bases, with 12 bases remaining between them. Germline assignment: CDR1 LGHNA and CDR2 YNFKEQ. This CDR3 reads CASSQEGAISQPQHF. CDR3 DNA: TGTGCCAGCAGCCAAGAGGGGGCGATCAGTCAGCCCCAGCATTTT.

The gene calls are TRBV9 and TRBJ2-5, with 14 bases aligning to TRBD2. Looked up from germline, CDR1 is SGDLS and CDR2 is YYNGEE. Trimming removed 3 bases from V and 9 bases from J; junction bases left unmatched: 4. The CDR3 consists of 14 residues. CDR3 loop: CASSGLAGGAAQYF. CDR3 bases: TGTGCCAGCAGCGGACTAGCGGGGGGGGCGGCCCAGTACTTC. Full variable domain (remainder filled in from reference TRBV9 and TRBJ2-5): DSGVTQTPKHLITATGQRVTLRCSPRSGDLSVYWYQQSLDQGLQFLIQYYNGEERAKGNILERFSAQQFPDLHSELNLSSLELGDSALYFCASSGLAGGAAQYFGPGTRLLVL.

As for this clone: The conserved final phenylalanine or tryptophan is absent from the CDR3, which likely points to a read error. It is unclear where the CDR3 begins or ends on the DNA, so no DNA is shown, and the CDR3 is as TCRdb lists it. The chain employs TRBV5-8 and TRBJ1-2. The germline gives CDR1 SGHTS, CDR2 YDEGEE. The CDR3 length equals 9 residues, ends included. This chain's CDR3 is CASSYRRVL.

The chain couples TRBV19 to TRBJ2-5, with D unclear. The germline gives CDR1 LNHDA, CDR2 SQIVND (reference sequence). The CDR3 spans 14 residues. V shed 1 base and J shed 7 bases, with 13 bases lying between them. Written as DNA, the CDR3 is TGTGCCAGTAGTATAGGGGCCGCTACTGGGACCCAGTACTTC. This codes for CASSIGAATGTQYF.

The CDR3 sequence: CATGVAGAPYEQYF. DNA for the CDR3: TGTGCCACCGGGGTGGCGGGGGCACCCTACGAGCAGTACTTC. This chain connects TRBV10-3 to TRBJ2-7; tentative D call: TRBD2 (7 bases). Trimming shortened V by 10 bases and J by 2 bases, and 18 bases separated the two germline ends. This CDR3 is 14 amino acids long. Germline V gene data show CDR1 as ENHRY and CDR2 as SYGVKD.

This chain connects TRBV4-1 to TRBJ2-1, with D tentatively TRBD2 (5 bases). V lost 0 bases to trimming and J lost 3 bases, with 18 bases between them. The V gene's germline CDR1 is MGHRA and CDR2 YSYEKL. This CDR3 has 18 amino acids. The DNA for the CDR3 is TGCGCCAGCAGCCAAGAGGACCCTTTAGCGCCAAGCTACAATGAGCAGTTCTTC. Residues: CASSQEDPLAPSYNEQFF.

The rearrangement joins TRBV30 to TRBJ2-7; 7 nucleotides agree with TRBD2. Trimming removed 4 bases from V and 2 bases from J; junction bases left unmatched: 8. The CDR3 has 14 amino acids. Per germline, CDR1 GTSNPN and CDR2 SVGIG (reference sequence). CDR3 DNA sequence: TGTGCCTGGACCACTAGCGCGATAGCCTACGAGCAGTACTTC. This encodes CAWTTSAIAYEQYF. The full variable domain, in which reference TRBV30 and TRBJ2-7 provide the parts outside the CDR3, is SQTIHQWPATLVQPVGSPLSLECTVEGTSNPNLYWYRQAAGRGLQLLFYSVGIGQISSEVPQNLSASRPQDRQFILSSKKLLLSDSGFYLCAWTTSAIAYEQYFGPGTRLTVT.

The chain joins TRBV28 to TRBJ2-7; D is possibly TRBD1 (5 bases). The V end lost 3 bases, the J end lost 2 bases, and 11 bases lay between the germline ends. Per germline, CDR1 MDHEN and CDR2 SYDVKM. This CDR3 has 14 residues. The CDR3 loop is CASSFLGPAYEQYF. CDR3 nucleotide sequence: TGTGCCAGCAGTTTCTTGGGGCCTGCCTACGAGCAGTACTTC.

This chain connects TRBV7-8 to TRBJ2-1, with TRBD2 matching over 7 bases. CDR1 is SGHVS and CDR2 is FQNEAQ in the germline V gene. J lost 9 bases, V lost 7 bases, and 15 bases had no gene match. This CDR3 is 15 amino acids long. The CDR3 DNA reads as TGTGCCAGCACCCTAGTGGCCGGGCGGGAGACTGAGCAGTTCTTC. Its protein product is CASTLVAGRETEQFF.

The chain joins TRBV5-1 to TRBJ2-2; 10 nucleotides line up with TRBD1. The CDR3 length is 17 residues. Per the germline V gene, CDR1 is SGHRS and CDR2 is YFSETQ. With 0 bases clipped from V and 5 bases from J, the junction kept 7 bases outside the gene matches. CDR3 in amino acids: CASSLATGTGDTGELFF. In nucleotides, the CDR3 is TGCGCCAGCAGCTTGGCTACCGGGACAGGGGATACCGGGGAGCTGTTTTTT. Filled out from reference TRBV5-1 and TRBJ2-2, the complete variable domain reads KAGVTQTPRYLIKTRGQQVTLSCSPISGHRSVSWYQQTPGQGLQFLFEYFSETQRNKGNFPGRFSGRQFSNSRSEMNVSTLELGDSALYLCASSLATGTGDTGELFFGEGSRLTVL.

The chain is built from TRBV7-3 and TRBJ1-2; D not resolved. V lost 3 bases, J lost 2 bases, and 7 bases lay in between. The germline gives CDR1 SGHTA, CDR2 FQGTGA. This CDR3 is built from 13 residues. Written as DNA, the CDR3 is TGTGCCAGCAGCTTTTGGGGAAACTATGGCTACACCTTC. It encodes CASSFWGNYGYTF.

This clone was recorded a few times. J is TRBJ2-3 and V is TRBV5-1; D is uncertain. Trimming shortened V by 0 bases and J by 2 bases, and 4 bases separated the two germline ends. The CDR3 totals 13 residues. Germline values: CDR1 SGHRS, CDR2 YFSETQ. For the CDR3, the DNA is TGCGCCAGCAGCTTGGTCCCCACAGATACGCAGTATTTT. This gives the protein CASSLVPTDTQYF.

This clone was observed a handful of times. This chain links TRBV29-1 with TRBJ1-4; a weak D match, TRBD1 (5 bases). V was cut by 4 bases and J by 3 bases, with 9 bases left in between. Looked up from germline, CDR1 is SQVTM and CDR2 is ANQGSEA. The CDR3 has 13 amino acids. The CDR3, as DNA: TGCAGCGTTGGGGGGTCGGCTAATGAAAAACTGTTTTTT. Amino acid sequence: CSVGGSANEKLFF.

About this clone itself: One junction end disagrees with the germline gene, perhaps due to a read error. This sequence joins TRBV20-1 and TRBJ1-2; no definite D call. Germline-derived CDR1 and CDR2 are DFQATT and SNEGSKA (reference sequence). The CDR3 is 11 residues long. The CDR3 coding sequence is TGCAGTGCTAGAGATGTGAGACGGGCGCCCTTC. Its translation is CSARDVRRAPF.

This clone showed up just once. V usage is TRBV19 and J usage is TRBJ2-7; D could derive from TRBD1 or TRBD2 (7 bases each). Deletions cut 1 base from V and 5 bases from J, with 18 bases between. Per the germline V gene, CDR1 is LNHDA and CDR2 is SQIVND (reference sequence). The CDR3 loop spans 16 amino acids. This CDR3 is CASSIGEGAQVHEQYF. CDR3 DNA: TGTGCCAGTAGTATAGGGGAGGGGGCGCAAGTCCACGAGCAGTACTTC.

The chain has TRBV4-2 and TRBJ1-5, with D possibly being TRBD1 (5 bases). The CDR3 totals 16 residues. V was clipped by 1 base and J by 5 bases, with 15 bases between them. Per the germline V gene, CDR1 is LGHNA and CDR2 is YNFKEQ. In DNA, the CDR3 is TGTGCCAGCAGCCAAGGGTCCACAGGAGGTGATCAGCCCCAGCATTTT. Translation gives CASSQGSTGGDQPQHF.

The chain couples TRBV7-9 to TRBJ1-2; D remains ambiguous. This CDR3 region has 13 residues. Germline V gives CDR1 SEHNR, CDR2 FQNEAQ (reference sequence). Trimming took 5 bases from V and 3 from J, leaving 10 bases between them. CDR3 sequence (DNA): TGTGCCAGCAGCGCTGCGGGGTACTATGGCTACACCTTC. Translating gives CASSAAGYYGYTF.

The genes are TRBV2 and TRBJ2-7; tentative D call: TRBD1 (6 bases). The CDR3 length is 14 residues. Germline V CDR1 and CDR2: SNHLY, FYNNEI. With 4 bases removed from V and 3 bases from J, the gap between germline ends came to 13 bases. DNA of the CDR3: TGTGCCAGCAGTGTGGAACAGGGCGGCTACGAGCAGTACTTC. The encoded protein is CASSVEQGGYEQYF.

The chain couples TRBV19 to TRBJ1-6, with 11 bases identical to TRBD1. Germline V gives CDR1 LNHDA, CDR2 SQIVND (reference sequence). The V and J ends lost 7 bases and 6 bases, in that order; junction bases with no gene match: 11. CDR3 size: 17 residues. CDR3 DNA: TGTGCCAGTAATGAGTCGGGACAGGGGGGGATTAATTCACCCCTCCACTTT. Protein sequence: CASNESGQGGINSPLHF.

CDR3 residues: CASSQVNTGVKGYGYTF. CDR3 sequence (DNA): TGCGCCAGCAGCCAAGTAAATACGGGAGTAAAAGGGTATGGCTACACCTTC. The chain employs TRBV4-1 and TRBJ1-2, with D hard to call. The V gene lost 1 base and the J gene lost 5 bases, with 20 bases spanning the gap. This CDR3 region has 17 residues. Germline values: CDR1 MGHRA, CDR2 YSYEKL.

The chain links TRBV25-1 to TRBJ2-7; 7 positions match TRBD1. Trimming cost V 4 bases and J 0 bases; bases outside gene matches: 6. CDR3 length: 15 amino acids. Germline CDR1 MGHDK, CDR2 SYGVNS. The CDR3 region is CASSGQTGDSYEQYF. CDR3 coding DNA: TGTGCCAGCAGTGGACAAACAGGGGACTCCTACGAGCAGTACTTC.

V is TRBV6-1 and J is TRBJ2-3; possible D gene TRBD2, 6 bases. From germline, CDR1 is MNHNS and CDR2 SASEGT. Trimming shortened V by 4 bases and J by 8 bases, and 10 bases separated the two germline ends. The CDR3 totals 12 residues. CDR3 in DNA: TGTGCCAGCAGTGTGGGGGGTAGTACGCAGTATTTT. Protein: CASSVGGSTQYF.

The CDR3 spells CASGALGTGHTDTQYF. CDR3 nucleotides: TGCGCCAGCGGCGCCCTAGGGACAGGGCACACAGATACGCAGTATTTT. The chain uses TRBV5-1 and TRBJ2-3; 9 nucleotides agree with TRBD1. V shed 7 bases, J shed 2 bases, and the junction held 11 bases outside the gene matches. Germline V gene lookup returns CDR1 SGHRS and CDR2 YFSETQ. This CDR3 contains 16 residues.

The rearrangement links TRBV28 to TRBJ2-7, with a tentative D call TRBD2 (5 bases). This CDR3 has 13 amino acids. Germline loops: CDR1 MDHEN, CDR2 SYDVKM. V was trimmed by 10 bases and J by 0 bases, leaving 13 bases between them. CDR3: CAIASSSSYEQYF. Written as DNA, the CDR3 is TGTGCCATAGCTAGCTCTAGCTCCTACGAGCAGTACTTC.

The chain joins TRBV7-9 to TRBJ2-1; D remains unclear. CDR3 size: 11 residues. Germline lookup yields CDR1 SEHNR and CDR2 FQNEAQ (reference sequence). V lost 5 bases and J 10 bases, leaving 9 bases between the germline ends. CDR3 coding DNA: TGTGCCAGCAGCGCCCTAGAAGAGCAGTTCTTC. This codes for CASSALEEQFF.

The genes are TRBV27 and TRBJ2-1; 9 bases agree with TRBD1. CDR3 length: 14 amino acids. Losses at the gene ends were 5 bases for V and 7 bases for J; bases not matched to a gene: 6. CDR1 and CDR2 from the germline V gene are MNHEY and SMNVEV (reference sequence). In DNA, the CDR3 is TGTGCCAGCAGTCCGGGACAGGGAGGGAATGAGCAGTTCTTC. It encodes CASSPGQGGNEQFF.